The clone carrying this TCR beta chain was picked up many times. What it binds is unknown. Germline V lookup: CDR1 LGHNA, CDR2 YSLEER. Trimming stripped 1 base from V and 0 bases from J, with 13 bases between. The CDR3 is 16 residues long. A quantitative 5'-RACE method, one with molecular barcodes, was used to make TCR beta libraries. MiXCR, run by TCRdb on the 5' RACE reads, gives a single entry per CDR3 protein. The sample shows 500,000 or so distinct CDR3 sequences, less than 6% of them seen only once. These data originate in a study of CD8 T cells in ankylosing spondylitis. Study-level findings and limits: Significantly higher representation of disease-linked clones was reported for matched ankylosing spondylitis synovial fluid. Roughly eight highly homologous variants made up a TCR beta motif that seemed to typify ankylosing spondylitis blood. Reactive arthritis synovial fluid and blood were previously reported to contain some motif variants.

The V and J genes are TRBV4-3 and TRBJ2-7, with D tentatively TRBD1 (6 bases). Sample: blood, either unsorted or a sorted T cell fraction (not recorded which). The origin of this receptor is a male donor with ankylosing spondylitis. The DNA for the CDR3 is TGCGCCAGCAGCCAAGTACAGGGTCCACACTCCTACGAGCAGTACTTC. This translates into CASSQVQGPHSYEQYF.